Below, 26 T cell receptor beta chains from the same sample are listed, as sequenced in a study of early T cells in non-severe SARS-CoV-2 infection. TCRdb ran MiXCR on the 5' RACE reads and lists one entry per CDR3 protein. The table shows about 90,000 distinct CDR3 sequences, with 10% to 15% occurring only once. The material sequenced was whole blood, taken at baseline. Receptors were obtained from an adult who was a healthcare worker with PCR-confirmed SARS-CoV-2 infection or an uninfected control (not recorded which).

The rearrangement joins TRBV2 to TRBJ2-4; 9 bases are a match to TRBD1. The trim removed 5 bases at V and 7 bases at J, leaving 3 bases unmatched. The CDR3 length is 13 residues. Germline V gene sequence: CDR1 SNHLY, CDR2 FYNNEI. The DNA of the CDR3 is TGTGCCAGCAGTCCGGGACAGGGTAACATTCAGTACTTC. Protein sequence: CASSPGQGNIQYF.

The chain combines TRBV11-2 with TRBJ2-5; maybe TRBD2 (6 bases). The CDR3 spans 16 residues. V was pared by 1 base and J by 5 bases, with 17 bases between. From germline, CDR1 is SGHAT and CDR2 FQNNGV. CDR3 coding DNA: TGTGCCAGCAGCTTAGTGGGAGCGGGCCCTGGGGAGACCCAGTACTTC. Protein product: CASSLVGAGPGETQYF.

About this clonotype itself: Since no conserved phenylalanine or tryptophan closes the CDR3, a read error is the likely cause. The chain uses TRBV12-5 and TRBJ1-4, with D tentatively TRBD1 (5 bases). The V gene lost 4 bases and the J gene lost 5 bases, with 11 bases spanning the gap. The CDR3 has 14 amino acids. CDR1 and CDR2 (germline): LGHNT, FRNRAP. The CDR3 loop is CASGWGGANEKLFL. CDR3 in DNA: TGTGCTAGTGGTTGGGGCGGTGCCAATGAAAAACTGTTTTTA.

The chain employs TRBV5-1 and TRBJ2-2, with D possibly being TRBD1 (5 bases). Germline V gene sequence: CDR1 SGHRS, CDR2 YFSETQ. The V gene lost 0 bases and the J gene lost 0 bases, with 6 bases spanning the gap. The CDR3 is 15 residues long. CDR3 DNA sequence: TGCGCCAGCAGCTTGGCACAGGCGAACACCGGGGAGCTGTTTTTT. This gives the protein CASSLAQANTGELFF.

The chain combines TRBV7-9 with TRBJ1-1, with TRBD1 as a possible D gene (5 bases). The CDR3 extends over 15 amino acids. The germline gives CDR1 SEHNR, CDR2 FQNEAQ (reference sequence). Between the trimmed V and J ends, which lost 1 base and 5 bases, there was a span of 14 bases. CDR3 residues: CASSLGGGAGTEAFF. CDR3 nucleotide sequence: TGTGCCAGCAGCTTAGGAGGAGGGGCAGGTACTGAAGCTTTCTTT.

The sample holds many counts of this clonotype. V usage is TRBV7-4 and J usage is TRBJ2-7, with D maybe TRBD2 (6 bases). The CDR3 totals 17 residues. In germline, CDR1 is SGHVT, CDR2 SQSDAQ. The V end was cut by 1 base, the J end by 0 bases, with 16 bases between. In nucleotides, the CDR3 is TGTGCCAGCAGCTTAGGGGGAGGCAAACCCCACTCCTACGAGCAGTACTTC. It encodes CASSLGGGKPHSYEQYF.

This clonotype appeared a few times. V gene TRBV7-9 combines with J gene TRBJ1-2; 8 bases are a match to TRBD1. The trim removed 5 bases at V and 1 base at J, leaving 9 bases unmatched. Germline CDR1 is SEHNR and CDR2 is FQNEAQ (reference sequence). The CDR3 length is 16 residues. The CDR3 is CASSPTGQGINYGYTF. The CDR3 bases are TGTGCCAGCAGCCCAACCGGACAGGGTATTAACTATGGCTACACCTTC.

Concerning this clonotype itself: A read error is possible here, since a much larger clone lies one base away. This chain links TRBV2 with TRBJ2-7, with no clear D. V dropped 6 bases and J dropped 3 bases, with 9 bases sitting between them. The CDR3 runs 12 residues. Germline V gene sequence: CDR1 SNHLY, CDR2 FYNNEI. CDR3: CASSQDGYEQYF. CDR3 coding DNA: TGTGCCAGCAGCCAGGACGGCTACGAGCAGTACTTC.

CDR3 sequence reads: CSACRDRRLYNEQFF. The CDR3 DNA reads TGCAGTGCTTGCCGGGACAGGAGACTATACAATGAGCAGTTCTTC. The chain links TRBV20-1 to TRBJ2-1; TRBD1 matches 8 bases. V was clipped by 5 bases and J by 4 bases; unmatched bases: 10. This CDR3 has 15 amino acids. Germline-derived CDR1 and CDR2 are DFQATT and SNEGSKA (reference sequence).

This clonotype occurred a few times. This chain joins TRBV6-6 and TRBJ2-7, with 11 bases matching TRBD2. The ends lost 0 bases at V and 3 bases at J; junction bases unmatched: 7. The germline gives CDR1 MNHNY, CDR2 SVGAGI (reference sequence). The CDR3 consists of 17 residues. The DNA for the CDR3 is TGTGCCAGCAGTTACTCTCGGGCTAGCGGGAGGAACTACGAGCAGTACTTC. This gives the protein CASSYSRASGRNYEQYF.

This clonotype was observed many times. This chain joins TRBV6-7 and TRBJ2-1; TRBD2 agrees at 8 bases. TRBV6-7 carries the ORF label, with uncertain function. V was clipped by 2 bases and J by 2 bases; unmatched bases: 8. This CDR3 contains 17 residues. For the CDR3, the DNA is TGTGCCAGCAGTTACAGGGACGGGCGGGGGGCCTACAATGAGCAGTTCTTC. As protein: CASSYRDGRGAYNEQFF.

This clonotype was counted ten times or more. Here the CDR3 reads CASSLNRENIQYF. CDR3 nucleotide sequence: TGTGCCAGCAGTTTAAATCGGGAAAACATTCAGTACTTC. The V call is TRBV28, the J call TRBJ2-4; no reliable D call. V lost 2 bases and J lost 5, with 7 bases in between. The CDR3 sequence is 13 residues long. The germline gives CDR1 MDHEN, CDR2 SYDVKM.

J is TRBJ2-5 and V is TRBV29-1; the D gene could be TRBD1 or TRBD2 (5 bases each). The CDR3 sequence is 12 residues long. The germline gives CDR1 SQVTM, CDR2 ANQGSEA. Trimming took 5 bases from V and 5 from J, leaving 12 bases between them. In DNA form, the CDR3 reads TGCAGCGTTCTATCAGGGAGCGAGACCCAGTACTTC. Its protein is CSVLSGSETQYF.

This clonotype was counted between two and nine times. The CDR3 nucleotides read TGTGCCAGCAGCTTAACGGGGGCCTCCTACAATGAGCAGTTCTTC. Its protein product is CASSLTGASYNEQFF. This chain links TRBV7-2 with TRBJ2-1, with D tentatively TRBD1 or TRBD2 (6 bases each). Trimming shortened V by 2 bases and J by 0 bases, and 8 bases separated the two germline ends. The CDR3 has 15 residues. Germline-derived CDR1 and CDR2 are SGHTA and FQGNSA.

This clonotype was recorded a few times. The chain joins TRBV20-1 to TRBJ2-7, with 7 bases matching TRBD1. Germline CDR1 DFQATT, CDR2 SNEGSKA (reference sequence). CDR3 size: 15 residues. The CDR3 region is CSPPDHGTVFGEQYF. The CDR3 DNA follows: TGCAGCCCCCCCGACCACGGGACAGTCTTCGGTGAGCAGTACTTC.

This clonotype was observed a few times. The genes are TRBV5-5 and TRBJ1-1; perhaps TRBD1 as D (5 bases). The CDR3 length is 15 residues. In germline, CDR1 is SGHKS, CDR2 YYEKEE (reference sequence). The V and J ends lost 0 bases and 3 bases respectively, with 12 bases between them. The CDR3 DNA reads as TGTGCCAGCAGCTTGGGGCGACAGAACCACACTGAAGCTTTCTTT. This encodes CASSLGRQNHTEAFF.

This clonotype was seen ten or more times. The J gene is TRBJ2-3, the V gene TRBV10-3; 13 nucleotides match TRBD2. Germline CDR1 reads ENHRY; CDR2 reads SYGVKD. V was pared by 3 bases and J by 6 bases, with 15 bases of the junction left unmatched. The CDR3 is 19 residues long. CDR3 loop: CAISEGLAGVGRIGDTQYF. Here the CDR3 DNA reads TGTGCCATCAGTGAAGGACTAGCGGGAGTCGGGCGTATCGGGGATACGCAGTATTTT.

This clonotype was seen only a few times. The rearrangement uses TRBV14 and TRBJ1-4; TRBD1 matches 7 bases. The junction had 19 bases not matched to a gene; V was cut back by 4 bases and J by 8 bases. CDR3 length: 18 residues. Germline lookup yields CDR1 SGHDN and CDR2 FVKESK. The CDR3 DNA sequence: TGTGCCAGCAGCCGCCCCGTGGATATGGCAGGGGGGGAAGAAAAACTGTTTTTT. It yields the protein CASSRPVDMAGGEEKLFF.

This clonotype showed up just a few times. The chain uses TRBV27 and TRBJ2-7; 7 bases map to TRBD1. The CDR3 is made up of 14 amino acids. Germline lookup yields CDR1 MNHEY and CDR2 SMNVEV (reference sequence). Trimming removed 0 bases from V and 3 bases from J; junction bases left unmatched: 2. CDR3: CASSLSGQNYEQYF. In DNA form, the CDR3 reads TGTGCCAGCAGTTTATCGGGACAGAACTACGAGCAGTACTTC.

This clonotype has just a few counts. The rearrangement joins TRBV10-1 to TRBJ2-5, with TRBD1 identical over 11 bases. CDR1 is WNHNN and CDR2 is SYGVQD in the germline V gene (reference sequence). V shed 0 bases and J 8 bases; nucleotides not matched to a gene: 2. This CDR3 is 14 amino acids long. CDR3 sequence reads: CASSESGTGGTQYF. CDR3 coding DNA: TGCGCCAGCAGTGAGTCCGGGACAGGGGGAACCCAGTACTTC.

This chain connects TRBV10-2 to TRBJ2-3; TRBD2 matches 9 bases. The length of the CDR3 is 15 residues. CDR1 is WSHSY and CDR2 is SAAADI in the germline V gene. After removal of 6 bases from V and 2 bases from J, the junction contained 6 bases not matched to a gene. CDR3 residues: CASRVTSGYTDTQYF. CDR3 DNA sequence: TGCGCCAGCAGGGTGACTAGCGGATACACAGATACGCAGTATTTT.

This clonotype was picked up many times. The chain is built from TRBV29-1 and TRBJ1-2; no firm D call. The CDR3 totals 13 residues. Germline CDR1 reads SQVTM; CDR2 reads ANQGSEA. The V end was cut by 5 bases, the J end by 1 base, with 11 bases between. For the CDR3, the DNA is TGCAGCGTTTCCCGGGAACTTAACTATGGCTACACCTTC. This gives the protein CSVSRELNYGYTF. The full variable domain, completed using reference TRBV29-1 and TRBJ1-2, is SAVISQKPSRDICQRGTSLTIQCQVDSQVTMMFWYRQQPGQSLTLIATANQGSEATYESGFVIDKFPISRPNLTFSTLTVSNMSPEDSSIYLCSVSRELNYGYTFGSGTRLTVV.

Ten or more counts support this clonotype. The J gene is TRBJ2-7, the V gene TRBV5-1; D call uncertain. Looked up from germline, CDR1 is SGHRS and CDR2 is YFSETQ. Trimming stripped 0 bases from V and 4 bases from J, with 5 bases between. The CDR3 consists of 12 residues. The CDR3 region has the DNA TGCGCCAGCAGCTTGGAGGATTACGAGCAGTACTTC. Translating it yields CASSLEDYEQYF. The entire variable domain, with the rest obtained from reference TRBV5-1 and TRBJ2-7, is as follows: KAGVTQTPRYLIKTRGQQVTLSCSPISGHRSVSWYQQTPGQGLQFLFEYFSETQRNKGNFPGRFSGRQFSNSRSEMNVSTLELGDSALYLCASSLEDYEQYFGPGTRLTVT.

A few counts support this clonotype. The chain employs TRBV6-1 and TRBJ2-1; perhaps TRBD1 as D (5 bases). The V end was cut by 7 bases, the J end by 10 bases, with 14 bases between. The CDR3 has 12 residues. Germline CDR1 and CDR2: MNHNS and SASEGT. In DNA form, the CDR3 reads TGTGCCAGCACTCTGGGGCTTGGGGAGCAGTTCTTC. Encoded protein: CASTLGLGEQFF.

The chain uses TRBV11-3 and TRBJ2-1; a weak D match, TRBD1 (6 bases). Germline values: CDR1 SGHNT, CDR2 YENEEA. The V and J ends lost 5 bases and 10 bases respectively, with 18 bases between them. The CDR3 is 14 residues long. The CDR3 DNA reads as TGTGCCAGCAGCCTGGACAGAGGGATAGGCGAGCAGTTCTTC. The encoded protein is CASSLDRGIGEQFF.

This clonotype was observed many times. The V gene is TRBV20-1, the J gene TRBJ2-5; a possible D gene is TRBD2 (5 bases). Trimming took 1 base from V and 5 from J, leaving 20 bases between them. Germline CDR1 reads DFQATT; CDR2 reads SNEGSKA (reference sequence). The CDR3 sequence is 16 residues long. The CDR3 reads CSARGGVGRSAETQYF. The DNA of the CDR3 is TGCAGTGCTAGAGGGGGAGTGGGCCGGTCAGCGGAGACCCAGTACTTC.